The 8 T cell receptor beta chains presented below share a single source sample, sequenced in a study of cytomegalovirus exposure and HLA in healthy donors (dated by TCRdb to 2015 to 2018). To prepare the library, the immunoSEQ multiplex PCR assay was applied. Entries here come from immuneACCESS through TCRdb and include only in-frame sequences with V and J called. Some clones fail to appear in such tables; in the studies checked, an unresolved V gene covers under half of the shortfall, and the cause of the remainder is unknown. The sample includes about 140,000 clones, with approximately 84% observed a single time. The ten largest clones capture over 1.3% of the sample. Sequencing was performed on PBMCs. These receptors originate from a young woman in good health and CMV-seronegative.

The chain carries TRBV9 and TRBJ1-2; unclear D gene. The CDR3 contains 15 residues. Germline CDR1 is SGDLS and CDR2 is YYNGEE. The germline V and J ends were trimmed by 0 bases and 0 bases, with 9 bases remaining between them. CDR3 amino acids: CASSVGIYTNYGYTF. In nucleotides, the CDR3 is TGTGCCAGCAGCGTAGGCATATACACTAACTATGGCTACACCTTC.

The table lists this clone with many counts. The J gene is TRBJ1-4, the V gene TRBV7-2; D gene ambiguous. The CDR3 runs to 13 residues. Germline-derived CDR1 and CDR2 are SGHTA and FQGNSA. The ends were cut back, 3 bases at V and 3 bases at J, with 5 bases in the middle. CDR3 sequence (DNA): TGTGCCAGCAGCTTGGACTCTAATGAAAAACTGTTTTTT. Its protein product is CASSLDSNEKLFF. Complete variable domain (other parts from reference TRBV7-2 and TRBJ1-4): GAGVSQSPSNKVTEKGKDVELRCDPISGHTALYWYRQSLGQGLEFLIYFQGNSAPDKSGLPSDRFSAERTGGSVSTLTIQRTQQEDSAVYLCASSLDSNEKLFFGSGTQLSVL.

In regard to this clone: This sample also contains other DNA sequences that code for the same CDR3. This chain uses TRBV18 with TRBJ2-7; D remains unclear. The ends were cut back, 3 bases at V and 0 bases at J, with 9 bases in the middle. The CDR3 has 14 amino acids. In germline, CDR1 is KGHSH, CDR2 LQKENI. The CDR3 nucleotides are TGTGCCAGCTCACCGAGGTCCAGCTCCTACGAGCAGTACTTC. Translation gives CASSPRSSSYEQYF.

CDR3 protein: CAISAGGADQFF. The CDR3 DNA reads TGTGCCATCAGTGCCGGGGGGGCCGATCAGTTCTTC. The chain links TRBV10-3 to TRBJ2-1; TRBD2 matches at 8 bases. CDR1 ENHRY and CDR2 SYGVKD come from the germline V gene. This CDR3 has 12 amino acids. The junction had 6 bases not matched to a gene; V was cut back by 4 bases and J by 13 bases.

A remark on this clone: Relative to the germline gene, one junction end is altered; a read error may explain this. The chain joins TRBV5-1 to TRBJ2-2; D may be TRBD1 (6 bases). Germline assignment: CDR1 SGHRS and CDR2 YFSETQ. This CDR3 has 14 residues. CDR3 region: CASSMQGNAGELFF. For the CDR3, the DNA is TGCGCCAGCAGCATGCAGGGGAACGCCGGGGAGCTGTTTTTT.

V gene TRBV27 combines with J gene TRBJ2-5; D may be TRBD1 (5 bases). Per the germline V gene, CDR1 is MNHEY and CDR2 is SMNVEV (reference sequence). V lost 6 bases, J lost 5 bases, and 19 bases lay in between. The length of the CDR3 is 15 residues. Written as DNA, the CDR3 is TGTGCCAGCAGGGTTGGCGCAGGACAAGGGGAGACCCAGTACTTC. Its translation: CASRVGAGQGETQYF.

The rearrangement joins TRBV5-1 to TRBJ1-1, with a tentative D call TRBD1 (6 bases). Germline V gene lookup returns CDR1 SGHRS and CDR2 YFSETQ. This CDR3 is built from 16 residues. Trimming removed 5 bases at V and 5 bases at J, with 22 bases between. CDR3 loop: CASSWGREGGRTEAFF. The CDR3 coding sequence is TGCGCCAGCAGTTGGGGTCGGGAAGGGGGACGGACTGAAGCTTTCTTT.

The V gene is TRBV29-1, the J gene TRBJ2-1, with 7 positions matching TRBD2. The CDR3 extends over 16 amino acids. Trimming took 4 bases from V and 2 from J; bases not matched to a gene: 11. Per the germline V gene, CDR1 is SQVTM and CDR2 is ANQGSEA. CDR3 nucleotide sequence: TGCAGCGTTGCTCCTCCAGCGGGGATACCCTACAATGAGCAGTTCTTC. This translates into CSVAPPAGIPYNEQFF.